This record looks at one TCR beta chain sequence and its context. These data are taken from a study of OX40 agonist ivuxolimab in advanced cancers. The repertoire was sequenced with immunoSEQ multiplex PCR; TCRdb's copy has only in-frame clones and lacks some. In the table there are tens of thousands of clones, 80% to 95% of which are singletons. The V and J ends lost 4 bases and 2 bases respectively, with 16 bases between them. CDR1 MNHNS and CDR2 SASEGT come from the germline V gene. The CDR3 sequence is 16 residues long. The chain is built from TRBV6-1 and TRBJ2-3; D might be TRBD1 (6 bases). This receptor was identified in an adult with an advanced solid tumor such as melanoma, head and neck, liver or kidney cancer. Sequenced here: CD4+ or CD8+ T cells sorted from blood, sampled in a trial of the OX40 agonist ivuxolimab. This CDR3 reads CASSGRDTGPTDTQYF. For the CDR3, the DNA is TGTGCCAGCAGTGGTAGGGACACCGGCCCCACAGATACGCAGTATTTT.